These T cell receptor beta chains were read from a single sample in a study of blood T cell repertoires in COVID-19. The repertoire was sequenced with immunoSEQ multiplex PCR; TCRdb's copy has only in-frame clones and lacks some. The table shows 210,000 or so clones, with 86% occurring only once. The sequenced sample consisted of PBMCs or T cells enriched from blood (not recorded which). The receptors stem from a woman aged 45-65 years in a cohort exposed to, infected with or recovered from COVID-19 (not recorded which). CDR3s include the opening cysteine and the closing phenylalanine or tryptophan. The order of the fields is J gene, V gene, D gene, clone size, CDR3 DNA, CDR3 protein. A D gene is named only where the DNA matches it firmly. Size is omitted from some rows. Given values are once, few, many or a class for expanded clones.

j_gene: TRBJ2-7
v_gene: TRBV9
d_gene: TRBD1
abundance: .
CDR3nt: TGTGCCAGCAGCACCACGACAGGGGGCGCTAATCTTATAAGCGAGCAGTACTTC
CDR3aa: CASSTTTGGANLISEQYF

j_gene: TRBJ2-1
v_gene: TRBV11-3
d_gene: .
abundance: few
CDR3nt: TGTGCCAGCAGCCTGGGGGGATCTGGAGGTGAGCAGTTCTTC
CDR3aa: CASSLGGSGGEQFF

j_gene: TRBJ1-5
v_gene: TRBV19
d_gene: TRBD1
abundance: .
CDR3nt: TGTGCCAGTAGGCTACAGGGGGATGGTCAGCCCCAGCATTTT
CDR3aa: CASRLQGDGQPQHF

j_gene: TRBJ2-1
v_gene: TRBV3-1/TRBV3-2
d_gene: TRBD2
abundance: .
CDR3nt: TGTGCCAGCAGCCTCCACCCGGGGGCTAGCGGGGGAAATGAGCAGTTCTTC
CDR3aa: CASSLHPGASGGNEQFF

j_gene: TRBJ2-1
v_gene: TRBV15
d_gene: TRBD2
abundance: .
CDR3nt: TGTGCCACCAGCAGAGATAGAGCTAGCGGACCAGAGCAGTTCTTC
CDR3aa: CATSRDRASGPEQFF

j_gene: TRBJ2-3
v_gene: TRBV9
d_gene: .
abundance: .
CDR3nt: TGTGCCAGCAGCGTAGGGGGGCTAGGGGCTAGCACAGATACGCAGTATTTT
CDR3aa: CASSVGGLGASTDTQYF

j_gene: TRBJ2-5
v_gene: TRBV5-6
d_gene: TRBD1
abundance: .
CDR3nt: TGTGCCAGCAGCAGGGACAGAGCCGGGACCCAGTACTTC
CDR3aa: CASSRDRAGTQYF

j_gene: TRBJ1-2
v_gene: TRBV5-5
d_gene: .
abundance: few
CDR3nt: TGTGCCAGCAGCCTAGGTAGGGGTGTCCGTGGCTACACCTTC
CDR3aa: CASSLGRGVRGYTF

j_gene: TRBJ2-5
v_gene: TRBV30
d_gene: TRBD2
abundance: once
CDR3nt: TGTGCCTGGAGTGGCGGGGGGGCTCAGTCGGAGACCCAGTACTTC
CDR3aa: CAWSGGGAQSETQYF

j_gene: TRBJ1-6
v_gene: TRBV5-6
d_gene: .
abundance: .
CDR3nt: TGTGCCAGCAGCAGATGGGCAAGTAATTCACCCCTCCACTTT
CDR3aa: CASSRWASNSPLHF

j_gene: TRBJ1-5
v_gene: TRBV6-5
d_gene: TRBD1
abundance: .
CDR3nt: TGTGCCACCCGTTACAGGGGGCTTCGGCATTTT
CDR3aa: CATRYRGLRHF

j_gene: TRBJ2-1
v_gene: TRBV5-1
d_gene: .
abundance: .
CDR3nt: TGCGCCAGCAGCCTACAGACAGGAGCAAACAATGAGCAGTTCTTC
CDR3aa: CASSLQTGANNEQFF

j_gene: TRBJ1-2
v_gene: TRBV9
d_gene: TRBD1
abundance: .
CDR3nt: TGTGCCAGCAGCGAGAGTCACAGGGGCGGCAACTATGGCTACACCTTC
CDR3aa: CASSESHRGGNYGYTF

j_gene: TRBJ2-2
v_gene: TRBV7-3
d_gene: .
abundance: .
CDR3nt: TGTGCCAGCAGAGCAGGGGCCAACACCGGGGAGCTGTTTTTT
CDR3aa: CASRAGANTGELFF

j_gene: TRBJ2-5
v_gene: TRBV30
d_gene: TRBD2
abundance: .
CDR3nt: TGTGCCTGGAGTGAAGGGTCTAGCGGGGGGGCTGGGACCCAGTACTTC
CDR3aa: CAWSEGSSGGAGTQYF

j_gene: TRBJ2-1
v_gene: TRBV9
d_gene: .
abundance: .
CDR3nt: TGTGCCAGCAGCGTAGTGGTGGGGGGTTGGAATGAGCAGTTCTTC
CDR3aa: CASSVVVGGWNEQFF

j_gene: TRBJ2-1
v_gene: TRBV28
d_gene: TRBD2
abundance: .
CDR3nt: TGTGCCAGCAAAACTAGCGGGGGTCGTTATGAGCAGTTCTTC
CDR3aa: CASKTSGGRYEQFF

j_gene: TRBJ1-2
v_gene: TRBV28
d_gene: TRBD1
abundance: .
CDR3nt: TGTGCCAGCAGTTTATCCCTCTCGACACAGGGGGCGAGGGGCTACACCTTC
CDR3aa: CASSLSLSTQGARGYTF

j_gene: TRBJ2-5
v_gene: TRBV27
d_gene: .
abundance: .
CDR3nt: TGTGCCAGCAGCCGACCGGGAAAACAAGAGACCCAGTACTTC
CDR3aa: CASSRPGKQETQYF

j_gene: TRBJ2-7
v_gene: TRBV19
d_gene: TRBD1
abundance: once
CDR3nt: TGTGCCAGTAGTACCGGGACAGGACTTTACGAGCAGTACTTC
CDR3aa: CASSTGTGLYEQYF

j_gene: TRBJ1-1
v_gene: TRBV18
d_gene: .
abundance: .
CDR3nt: TGTGCCAGCTCACCCGTGTCTAGTATGCAACCGAACACTGAAGCTTTCTTT
CDR3aa: CASSPVSSMQPNTEAFF

j_gene: TRBJ2-1
v_gene: TRBV9
d_gene: .
abundance: .
CDR3nt: TGTGCCAGCAGCGTCTTTAGCGGCAGTTCCTACAATGAGCAGTTCTTC
CDR3aa: CASSVFSGSSYNEQFF

j_gene: TRBJ1-5
v_gene: TRBV9
d_gene: TRBD1
abundance: few
CDR3nt: TGTGCCAGCAGCCCCGGGACAGGGATTCAGCCCCAGCATTTT
CDR3aa: CASSPGTGIQPQHF

j_gene: TRBJ2-5
v_gene: TRBV4-1
d_gene: .
abundance: .
CDR3nt: TGCGCCAGCAGCCAAGATACTCGGGGTCGAGGGACCCAGTACTTC
CDR3aa: CASSQDTRGRGTQYF

j_gene: TRBJ1-5
v_gene: TRBV6-5
d_gene: .
abundance: .
CDR3nt: TGTGCCAGCAGTTACTTTGACAGCAAGAATCAGCCCCAGCATTTT
CDR3aa: CASSYFDSKNQPQHF

j_gene: TRBJ2-7
v_gene: TRBV4-3
d_gene: .
abundance: .
CDR3nt: TGCGCCAGCAGCCAACAGGGGGTGGGGGGCTTCGACGAGCAGTACTTC
CDR3aa: CASSQQGVGGFDEQYF

j_gene: TRBJ2-7
v_gene: TRBV7-6
d_gene: .
abundance: .
CDR3nt: TGTGCCAGCAGCTTAGATGAAAACTTCTACGATGTGCAGTACTTC
CDR3aa: CASSLDENFYDVQYF

j_gene: TRBJ2-3
v_gene: TRBV5-1
d_gene: TRBD1
abundance: .
CDR3nt: TGCGCCAGCACCAAATACAAGACAGGGGAGGATACGCAGTATTTT
CDR3aa: CASTKYKTGEDTQYF

j_gene: TRBJ1-1
v_gene: TRBV7-3
d_gene: .
abundance: .
CDR3nt: TGTGCCAGCAGCCACGGGGGAACCAACACTGAAGCTTTCTTT
CDR3aa: CASSHGGTNTEAFF

j_gene: TRBJ1-1
v_gene: TRBV5-1
d_gene: .
abundance: once
CDR3nt: TGCGCCAGCAGCTTGGCCCCAGGGGTGTCGGACACTGAAGCTTTCTTT
CDR3aa: CASSLAPGVSDTEAFF

j_gene: TRBJ1-4
v_gene: TRBV7-8
d_gene: TRBD1
abundance: .
CDR3nt: TGTGCCAGCAGCCCCGGGACAGGCAATGAAAAACTGTTTTTT
CDR3aa: CASSPGTGNEKLFF

j_gene: TRBJ2-5
v_gene: TRBV2
d_gene: TRBD2
abundance: .
CDR3nt: TGTGCCAGCCATAGCGGGGACTTTTGGACCCAGTACTTC
CDR3aa: CASHSGDFWTQYF

j_gene: TRBJ1-2
v_gene: TRBV3-1/TRBV3-2
d_gene: .
abundance: .
CDR3nt: TGTGCCAGCAGCCCCCTAAGTGGGGCAGTCTATGGCTACACCTTC
CDR3aa: CASSPLSGAVYGYTF

j_gene: TRBJ1-4
v_gene: TRBV2
d_gene: .
abundance: .
CDR3nt: TGTGCCAGCAGTGATATCGGGACTAATAATGAAAAACTGTTTTTT
CDR3aa: CASSDIGTNNEKLFF

j_gene: TRBJ2-3
v_gene: TRBV7-6
d_gene: .
abundance: .
CDR3nt: TGTGCCAGCAGCTCTAAACCGGCTGCGGGGGCTAGCACAGATACGCAGTATTTT
CDR3aa: CASSSKPAAGASTDTQYF

j_gene: TRBJ2-5
v_gene: TRBV9
d_gene: TRBD2
abundance: .
CDR3nt: TGTGCCAGCAGCGCCCCAGGACTAGCGGGGGGGGTGCAGTACTTC
CDR3aa: CASSAPGLAGGVQYF

j_gene: TRBJ2-5
v_gene: TRBV5-4
d_gene: TRBD1
abundance: .
CDR3nt: TGTGCCAGCAGCCTTATGGCAGGGGGCAAGGAGACCCAGTACTTC
CDR3aa: CASSLMAGGKETQYF

j_gene: TRBJ1-4
v_gene: TRBV5-5
d_gene: TRBD1
abundance: few
CDR3nt: TGTGCCAGCAGCTTGGATCAGGGGGCAAGAGAAAAACTGTTTTTT
CDR3aa: CASSLDQGAREKLFF

j_gene: TRBJ2-4
v_gene: TRBV28
d_gene: .
abundance: .
CDR3nt: TGTGCCAGCAGCAGTACCGGCAGGGTGAACATTCAGTACTTC
CDR3aa: CASSSTGRVNIQYF

j_gene: TRBJ1-1
v_gene: TRBV5-1
d_gene: .
abundance: .
CDR3nt: TGCGCCAGCAGCTCTCAGGGTGGCAAGGGGACTGAAGCTTTCTTT
CDR3aa: CASSSQGGKGTEAFF

j_gene: TRBJ2-2
v_gene: TRBV28
d_gene: TRBD1
abundance: .
CDR3nt: TGTGCCAGCAGTCCTGGGACAGTCGAAATGCTGTTTTTT
CDR3aa: CASSPGTVEMLFF

j_gene: TRBJ1-3
v_gene: TRBV7-2
d_gene: .
abundance: .
CDR3nt: TGTGCCAGCAGCTTATTCGGGATGAACACCATATATTTT
CDR3aa: CASSLFGMNTIYF

j_gene: TRBJ2-1
v_gene: TRBV7-9
d_gene: .
abundance: .
CDR3nt: TGTGCCAGCAGCCTTAGCATCAATGAGCAGTTCTTC
CDR3aa: CASSLSINEQFF

j_gene: TRBJ1-6
v_gene: TRBV14
d_gene: .
abundance: .
CDR3nt: TGTGCCAGCAGCCAAGCGAGGGCGAGGTCCTATAATTCACCCCTCCACTTT
CDR3aa: CASSQARARSYNSPLHF

j_gene: TRBJ1-1
v_gene: TRBV4-3
d_gene: TRBD1
abundance: .
CDR3nt: TGCGCCAGCAGCCAAGGACAGGGAATGAACACTGAAGCTTTCTTT
CDR3aa: CASSQGQGMNTEAFF

j_gene: TRBJ2-4
v_gene: TRBV10-3
d_gene: TRBD1
abundance: .
CDR3nt: TGTGCCACGACTCCGGGACAGGGGGTAAACATTCAGTACTTC
CDR3aa: CATTPGQGVNIQYF

j_gene: TRBJ1-2
v_gene: TRBV4-1
d_gene: TRBD1
abundance: .
CDR3nt: TGCGCCAGCAGCCAAGCGGGCTTGGACAGGGTGGGCCGCGGCTACACCTTC
CDR3aa: CASSQAGLDRVGRGYTF

j_gene: TRBJ2-3
v_gene: TRBV9
d_gene: TRBD2
abundance: .
CDR3nt: TGTGCCAGCAGCGTAGCTCCGGGAGTGGCTAGCGGACACACAGATACGCAGTATTTT
CDR3aa: CASSVAPGVASGHTDTQYF

j_gene: TRBJ2-2
v_gene: TRBV4-2
d_gene: .
abundance: .
CDR3nt: TGTGCCAGCAGCCCCCAACGGGAACGGGGGTGGGCCACCGGGGAGCTGTTTTTT
CDR3aa: CASSPQRERGWATGELFF

j_gene: TRBJ1-2
v_gene: TRBV7-3
d_gene: .
abundance: .
CDR3nt: TGTGCCAGCAGCTTGAATCGGGATGACTATGGCTACACCTTC
CDR3aa: CASSLNRDDYGYTF

j_gene: TRBJ2-2
v_gene: TRBV19
d_gene: .
abundance: .
CDR3nt: TGTGCCAGTAACTGGGGGCGCGGGCTCGGGGAGCTGTTTTTT
CDR3aa: CASNWGRGLGELFF

j_gene: TRBJ2-3
v_gene: TRBV3-1/TRBV3-2
d_gene: TRBD2
abundance: .
CDR3nt: TGTGCCAGCAGCCGCAGACTAGCGGGGGCTTTCACAGATACGCAGTATTTT
CDR3aa: CASSRRLAGAFTDTQYF

j_gene: TRBJ2-3
v_gene: TRBV4-2
d_gene: .
abundance: .
CDR3nt: TGTGCCAGCAGCCAAGAAGGGACACTAAATACGCAGTATTTT
CDR3aa: CASSQEGTLNTQYF

j_gene: TRBJ1-5
v_gene: TRBV28
d_gene: .
abundance: .
CDR3nt: TGTGCCAGCAGTTTCCGACAGGGCAATCAGCCCCAGCATTTT
CDR3aa: CASSFRQGNQPQHF

j_gene: TRBJ2-2
v_gene: TRBV5-1
d_gene: TRBD2
abundance: .
CDR3nt: TGCGCCAGCAGCGGAGCGGGGGGGATCCCCGGGGAGCTGTTTTTT
CDR3aa: CASSGAGGIPGELFF